The rows below give T cell receptor beta chains drawn from one sample of a study of CD8 T cells in Susac syndrome. TCRdb re-derived calls from the immunoSEQ multiplex PCR reads in MiXCR, one entry per CDR3 protein. This table has approximately 130,000 distinct CDR3 sequences, 90% to 95% appearing once. Sequencing input: CD8+ T cells from PBMCs. These receptors were obtained from a human donor with multiple sclerosis. Both conserved end residues are part of each CDR3. The D gene is left open where the match is weak. Size values are once, few and many counts, or a class for expanded clones, and some rows have none.

abundance: NA; v_gene: TRBV4-1; j_gene: TRBJ2-1; d_gene: TRBD1; CDR3aa: CASSPYPGQGSSYNEQFF; CDR3nt: TGCGCCAGCAGCCCTTACCCCGGACAGGGCAGCTCCTACAATGAGCAGTTCTTC
abundance: NA; v_gene: TRBV7-9; j_gene: TRBJ2-7; d_gene: TRBD2; CDR3aa: CASSPYLGTSGYEQYF; CDR3nt: TGTGCCAGCAGCCCATACCTCGGGACTAGCGGCTACGAGCAGTACTTC
abundance: NA; v_gene: TRBV7-9; j_gene: TRBJ2-7; d_gene: TRBD2; CDR3aa: CASSWGLAGDEQYF; CDR3nt: TGTGCCAGCAGCTGGGGACTAGCGGGAGACGAGCAGTACTTC
abundance: few; v_gene: TRBV7-2; j_gene: TRBJ2-7; d_gene: TRBD2; CDR3aa: CASSWAGGSPYEQYF; CDR3nt: TGTGCCAGCTCTTGGGCGGGAGGGAGCCCTTACGAGCAGTACTTC
abundance: NA; v_gene: TRBV20-1; j_gene: TRBJ2-2; d_gene: NA; CDR3aa: CSARKTRTGELFF; CDR3nt: TGCAGTGCTAGGAAAACGAGAACGGGGGAGCTGTTTTTT
abundance: NA; v_gene: TRBV4-3; j_gene: TRBJ1-3; d_gene: NA; CDR3aa: CASSQDQIGSGNTIYF; CDR3nt: TGCGCCAGCAGCCAAGATCAGATCGGGTCTGGAAACACCATATATTTT
abundance: NA; v_gene: TRBV29-1; j_gene: TRBJ2-2; d_gene: NA; CDR3aa: CSAEGWPYTGELFF; CDR3nt: TGCAGCGCTGAGGGCTGGCCTTACACCGGGGAGCTGTTTTTT
abundance: NA; v_gene: TRBV5-6; j_gene: TRBJ2-7; d_gene: NA; CDR3aa: CASSLEGPREQYF; CDR3nt: TGTGCCAGCAGCTTGGAGGGGCCAAGGGAGCAGTACTTC
abundance: once; v_gene: TRBV29-1; j_gene: TRBJ2-7; d_gene: TRBD2; CDR3aa: CSVEGLAGGSYEQYF; CDR3nt: TGCAGCGTTGAAGGCCTAGCGGGAGGCTCCTACGAGCAGTACTTC
abundance: NA; v_gene: TRBV29-1; j_gene: TRBJ1-1; d_gene: TRBD1; CDR3aa: CSVPQGVEAFF; CDR3nt: TGCAGCGTCCCCCAGGGGGTAGAAGCTTTCTTT
abundance: NA; v_gene: TRBV20-1; j_gene: TRBJ2-5; d_gene: NA; CDR3aa: CSARGRGNLFPETQYF; CDR3nt: TGCAGTGCTAGGGGTCGGGGGAACCTCTTCCCGGAGACCCAGTACTTC
abundance: NA; v_gene: TRBV12-3/TRBV12-4; j_gene: TRBJ2-1; d_gene: TRBD1; CDR3aa: CASTFRQGAMDEQFF; CDR3nt: TGTGCCAGCACTTTTCGACAGGGGGCAATGGATGAGCAGTTCTTC